This T cell receptor (beta chain) emerged from a study of cytomegalovirus exposure and HLA in healthy donors. Findings and caveats of the study: An apparent linkage of common viral pathogens to several of the most significant clusters emerged in a later analysis.

Germline CDR1 and CDR2: SGHRS and YFSETQ. The CDR3 spans 14 residues. V was clipped by 4 bases and J by 3 bases; unmatched bases: 2. With respect to this clone: Its antigen is unidentified.

The PCR was carried out with 60 Vbeta primers and 13 Jbeta primers. Libraries were prepared by immunoSEQ multiplex PCR; TCRdb keeps only in-frame clonotypes and omits some of them. The sample has about 86,000 clones; about 76% are singletons. Material: PBMCs. The rearrangement joins TRBV5-1 to TRBJ2-3; 10 bases align to TRBD1. This clonotype was obtained from a woman aged 40-49 years in good health and CMV-seropositive. The DNA for the CDR3 is TGCGCCAGCAGCAGACAGGGGGCTACAGATACGCAGTATTTT. Its protein is CASSRQGATDTQYF.